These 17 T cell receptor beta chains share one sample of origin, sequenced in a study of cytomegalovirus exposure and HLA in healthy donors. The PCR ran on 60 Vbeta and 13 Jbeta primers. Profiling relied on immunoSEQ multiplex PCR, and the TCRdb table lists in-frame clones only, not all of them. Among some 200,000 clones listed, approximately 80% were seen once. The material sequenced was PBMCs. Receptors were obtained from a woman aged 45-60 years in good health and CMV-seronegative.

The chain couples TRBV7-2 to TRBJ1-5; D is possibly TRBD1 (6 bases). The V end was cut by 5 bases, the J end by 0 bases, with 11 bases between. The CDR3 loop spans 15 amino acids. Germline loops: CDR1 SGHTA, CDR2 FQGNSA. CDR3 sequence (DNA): TGTGCCAGCAGCACGGGACAAGCTAGCAATCAGCCCCAGCATTTT. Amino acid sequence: CASSTGQASNQPQHF.

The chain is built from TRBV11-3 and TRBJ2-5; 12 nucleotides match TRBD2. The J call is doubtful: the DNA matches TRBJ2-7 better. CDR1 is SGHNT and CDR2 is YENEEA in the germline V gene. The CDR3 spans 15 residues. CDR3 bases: TGTGCCAGCAGCTTAGCTCCTAGCGGGAGGGACGAGCAGTACTTC. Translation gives CASSLAPSGRDEQYF.

The CDR3 loop is CASRQTGVNTEAFF. CDR3 nucleotides: TGTGCCAGCAGGCAAACAGGGGTGAACACTGAAGCTTTCTTT. The chain joins TRBV7-9 to TRBJ1-1, with 7 bases matching TRBD1. Germline-derived CDR1 and CDR2 are SEHNR and FQNEAQ (reference sequence). CDR3 size: 14 residues. The V gene end was trimmed by 6 bases and the J gene end by 0 bases; junction bases not matched to a gene: 4.

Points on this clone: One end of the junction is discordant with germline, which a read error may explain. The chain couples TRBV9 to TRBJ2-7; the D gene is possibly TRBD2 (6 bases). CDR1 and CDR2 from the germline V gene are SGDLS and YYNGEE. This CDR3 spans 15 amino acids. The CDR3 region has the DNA TGTGCCAGCAGCCCGAGAGGGGCGGGGTCCTCCGAGCAGTACTTC. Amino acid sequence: CASSPRGAGSSEQYF.

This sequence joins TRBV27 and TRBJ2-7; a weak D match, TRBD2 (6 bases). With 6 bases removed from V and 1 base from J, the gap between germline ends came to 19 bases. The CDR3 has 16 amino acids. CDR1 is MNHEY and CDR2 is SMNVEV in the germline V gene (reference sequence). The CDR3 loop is CASSMSAGGNSYEQYF. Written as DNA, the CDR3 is TGTGCCAGCAGCATGTCGGCTGGGGGGAATTCCTACGAGCAGTACTTC.

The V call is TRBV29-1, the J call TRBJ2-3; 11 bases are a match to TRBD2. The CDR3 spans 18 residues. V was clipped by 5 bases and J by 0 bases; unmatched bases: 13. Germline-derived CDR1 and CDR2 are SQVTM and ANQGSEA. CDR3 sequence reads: CSVPLLAGDPSSTDTQYF. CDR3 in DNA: TGCAGCGTTCCGTTACTAGCGGGGGACCCCTCTAGCACAGATACGCAGTATTTT.

CDR3 DNA: TGTGCCAGCAGCGAGGGACACCTGAACACTGAAGCTTTCTTT. Its translation is CASSEGHLNTEAFF. The genes are TRBV9 and TRBJ1-1, with D maybe TRBD1 (6 bases). V was cut by 3 bases and J by 0 bases, with 9 bases left in between. The CDR3 has 14 amino acids. Germline CDR1 reads SGDLS; CDR2 reads YYNGEE.

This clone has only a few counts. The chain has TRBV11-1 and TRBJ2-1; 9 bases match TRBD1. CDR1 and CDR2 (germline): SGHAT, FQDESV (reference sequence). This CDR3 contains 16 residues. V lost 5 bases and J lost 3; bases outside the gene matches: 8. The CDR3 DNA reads TGTGCCAGCAGCGCATCCGGGACAGGGTTCTACAATGAGCAGTTCTTC. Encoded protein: CASSASGTGFYNEQFF.

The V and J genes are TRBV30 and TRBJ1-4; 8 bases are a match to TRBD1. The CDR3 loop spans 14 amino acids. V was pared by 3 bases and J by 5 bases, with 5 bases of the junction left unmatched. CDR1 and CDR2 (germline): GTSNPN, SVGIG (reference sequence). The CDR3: CAWRLQGGNEKLFF. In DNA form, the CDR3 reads TGTGCCTGGAGGCTACAGGGGGGAAATGAAAAACTGTTTTTT. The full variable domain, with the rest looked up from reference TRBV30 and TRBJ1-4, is SQTIHQWPATLVQPVGSPLSLECTVEGTSNPNLYWYRQAAGRGLQLLFYSVGIGQISSEVPQNLSASRPQDRQFILSSKKLLLSDSGFYLCAWRLQGGNEKLFFGSGTQLSVL.

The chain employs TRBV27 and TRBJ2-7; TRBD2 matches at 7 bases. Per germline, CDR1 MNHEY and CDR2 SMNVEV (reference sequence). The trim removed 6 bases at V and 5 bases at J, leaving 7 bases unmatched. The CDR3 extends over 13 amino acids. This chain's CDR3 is CASRRGTIHEQYF. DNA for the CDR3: TGTGCCAGCAGGCGGGGGACCATCCACGAGCAGTACTTC.

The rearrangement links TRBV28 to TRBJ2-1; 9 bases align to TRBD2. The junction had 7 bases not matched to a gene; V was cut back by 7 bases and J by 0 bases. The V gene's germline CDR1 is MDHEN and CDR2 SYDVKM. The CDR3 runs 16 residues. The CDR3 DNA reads TGTGCCAGCACCCTTGGGCGGGGGGGCTCCTACAATGAGCAGTTCTTC. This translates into CASTLGRGGSYNEQFF.

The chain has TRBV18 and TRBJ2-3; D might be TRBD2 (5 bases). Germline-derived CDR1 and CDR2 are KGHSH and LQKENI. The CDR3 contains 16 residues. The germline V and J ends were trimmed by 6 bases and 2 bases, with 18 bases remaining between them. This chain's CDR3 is CASSPSGLLNTDTQYF. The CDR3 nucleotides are TGTGCCAGCTCTCCCTCCGGACTCCTGAACACAGATACGCAGTATTTT.

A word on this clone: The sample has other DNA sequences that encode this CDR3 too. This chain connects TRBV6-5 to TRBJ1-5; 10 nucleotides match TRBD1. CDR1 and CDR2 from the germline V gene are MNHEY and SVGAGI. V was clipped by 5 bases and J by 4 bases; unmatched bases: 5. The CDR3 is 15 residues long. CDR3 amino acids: CASSRDRGGNQPQHF. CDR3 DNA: TGTGCCAGCAGTCGGGACAGGGGAGGGAATCAGCCCCAGCATTTT.

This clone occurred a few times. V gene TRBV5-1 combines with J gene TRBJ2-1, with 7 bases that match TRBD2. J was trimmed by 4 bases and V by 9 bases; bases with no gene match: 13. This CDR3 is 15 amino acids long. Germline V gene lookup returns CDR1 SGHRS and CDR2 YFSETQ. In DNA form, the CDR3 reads TGCGCCACCTCCCTGGGGGAGGGGTCTTACAATGAGCAGTTCTTC. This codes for CATSLGEGSYNEQFF.

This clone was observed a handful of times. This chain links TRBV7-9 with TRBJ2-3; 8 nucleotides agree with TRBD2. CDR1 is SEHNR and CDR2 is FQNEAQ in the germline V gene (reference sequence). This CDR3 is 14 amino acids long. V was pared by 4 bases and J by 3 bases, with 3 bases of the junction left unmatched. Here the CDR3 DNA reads TGTGCCAGCAGCTCGAGCGGGAGTACAGATACGCAGTATTTT. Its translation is CASSSSGSTDTQYF.

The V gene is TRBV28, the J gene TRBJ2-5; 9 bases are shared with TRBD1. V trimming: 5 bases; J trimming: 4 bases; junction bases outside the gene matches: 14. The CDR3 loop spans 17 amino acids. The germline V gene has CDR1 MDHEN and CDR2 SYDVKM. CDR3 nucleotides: TGTGCCAGCAGTCCTGACAGGGGGAAGGGTCGTATAGAGACCCAGTACTTC. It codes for CASSPDRGKGRIETQYF.

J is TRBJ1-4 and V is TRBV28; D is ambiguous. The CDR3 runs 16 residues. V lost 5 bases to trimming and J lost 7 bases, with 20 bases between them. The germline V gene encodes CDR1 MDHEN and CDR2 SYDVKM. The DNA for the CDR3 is TGTGCCAGCAGTCTTCCGGATCCGCGGGGAGGTGAAAAACTGTTTTTT. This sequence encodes CASSLPDPRGGEKLFF.